The 15 T cell receptor beta chains given below trace back to one sample, sequenced in a study of blood T cell repertoires in COVID-19. Clones were read by immunoSEQ multiplex PCR, and TCRdb kept only the in-frame ones, dropping some. Found here are roughly 200,000 clones, more than 70% of them singletons; the top ten hold approximately 8%. The source material was peripheral blood. These receptors originate from a woman aged 60-70 years with acute or convalescent COVID-19.

V usage is TRBV11-1 and J usage is TRBJ1-1; 7 nucleotides line up with TRBD1. CDR1 is SGHAT and CDR2 is FQDESV in the germline V gene (reference sequence). V gave up 5 bases and J gave up 6 bases; unmatched junction bases: 6. There are 13 residues in the CDR3. The CDR3 nucleotides are TGTGCCAGCAGCAGGGACAGTCTTTCTGAAGCTTTCTTT. Its protein is CASSRDSLSEAFF.

The genes are TRBV6-5 and TRBJ1-5; no definite D call. This CDR3 is 14 amino acids long. Germline loops: CDR1 MNHEY, CDR2 SVGAGI. With 6 bases removed from V and 1 base from J, the gap between germline ends came to 10 bases. The CDR3 DNA reads TGTGCCAGCAGCGTCGGGGTAAGCAATCAGCCCCAGCATTTT. Translation: CASSVGVSNQPQHF.

This clone was counted only a few times. The CDR3: CASSRDSLNTGELFF. CDR3 DNA sequence: TGCGCCAGCAGCAGGGACAGCCTGAACACCGGGGAGCTGTTTTTT. The chain has TRBV5-1 and TRBJ2-2; the match to TRBD1 covers 7 bases. Germline loops: CDR1 SGHRS, CDR2 YFSETQ. The CDR3 is 15 amino acids. The trim removed 4 bases at V and 1 base at J, leaving 4 bases unmatched.

The count of this clone is one. V and J are TRBV19 and TRBJ1-6, with D possibly matching TRBD1 (6 bases). The CDR3 sequence is 13 residues long. The V end was cut by 5 bases, the J end by 14 bases, with 16 bases between. CDR1 and CDR2 (germline): LNHDA, SQIVND (reference sequence). DNA for the CDR3: TGTGCCAGTAGTGGTACAGGGACCGGGGCCCTCCACTTT. Encoded protein: CASSGTGTGALHF.

The CDR3 reads CASSIDGDNEQFF. CDR3 DNA sequence: TGTGCCAGCAGCATCGACGGAGACAATGAGCAGTTCTTC. The V call is TRBV7-9, the J call TRBJ2-1, with unresolved D. V gave up 5 bases and J gave up 5 bases, with 10 bases separating them. Germline V CDR1 and CDR2: SEHNR, FQNEAQ (reference sequence). The CDR3 runs 13 residues.

The chain has TRBV6-5 and TRBJ1-1, with 8 bases aligning to TRBD1. The length of the CDR3 is 14 residues. Germline V gene lookup returns CDR1 MNHEY and CDR2 SVGAGI. The V gene end was trimmed by 2 bases and the J gene end by 5 bases; junction bases not matched to a gene: 4. CDR3 sequence reads: CASSYLRGQTEAFF. In nucleotides, the CDR3 is TGTGCCAGCAGTTACCTCAGGGGGCAAACTGAAGCTTTCTTT.

The gene calls are TRBV6-5 and TRBJ1-2, with D tentatively TRBD1 (5 bases). Per the germline V gene, CDR1 is MNHEY and CDR2 is SVGAGI. Trimming shortened V by 0 bases and J by 8 bases, and 13 bases separated the two germline ends. This CDR3 has 14 amino acids. The CDR3 coding sequence is TGTGCCAGCAGTTACTCAAACAGGTTACAGGGCTACACCTTC. This translates into CASSYSNRLQGYTF.

The rearrangement uses TRBV27 and TRBJ1-2; 11 bases map to TRBD1. J lost 6 bases, V lost 6 bases, and 15 bases had no gene match. From germline, CDR1 is MNHEY and CDR2 SMNVEV (reference sequence). CDR3 length equals 17 residues. CDR3 sequence (DNA): TGTGCCAGCAGAAGCCGGACAGGGGGCCTCACAAGTAATGGCTACACCTTC. Its translation: CASRSRTGGLTSNGYTF.

This chain joins TRBV6-2 or TRBV6-3 and TRBJ2-5; D unresolved. The CDR3 totals 13 residues. The V end lost 2 bases, the J end lost 4 bases, and 8 bases lay between the germline ends. Germline V gene lookup returns CDR1 MNHEY and CDR2 SVGEGT. The DNA for the CDR3 is TGTGCCAGCAGTTACACCCACGGAGAGACCCAGTACTTC. Its protein is CASSYTHGETQYF.

The V and J genes are TRBV5-1 and TRBJ2-1, with TRBD2 matching over 7 bases. CDR1 is SGHRS and CDR2 is YFSETQ in the germline V gene. The CDR3 consists of 14 residues. Trimming at V came to 0 bases and at J to 7 bases, leaving 4 bases not matched to a gene. The CDR3 here is CASSLGGSQNEQFF. For the CDR3, the DNA is TGCGCCAGCAGCTTGGGCGGGAGTCAAAATGAGCAGTTCTTC.

V and J are TRBV29-1 and TRBJ1-1; D is unresolved. Per germline, CDR1 SQVTM and CDR2 ANQGSEA. CDR3 length: 11 amino acids. V shed 6 bases and J shed 0 bases, with 5 bases lying between them. CDR3 in amino acids: CSVHLNTEAFF. In nucleotides, the CDR3 is TGCAGCGTCCACTTGAACACTGAAGCTTTCTTT.

This clone was seen more than once but under ten times. The chain joins TRBV5-8 to TRBJ1-2; D is unresolved. CDR1 SGHTS and CDR2 YDEGEE come from the germline V gene. V lost 4 bases and J lost 10, with 11 bases in between. CDR3 length: 11 residues. The CDR3 is CASSPLRVYTF. CDR3 DNA sequence: TGTGCCAGCAGCCCTCTACGAGTCTACACCTTC.

The V gene is TRBV21-1, the J gene TRBJ2-7; TRBD2, the table's D call, was not compared with the DNA. TRBV21-1 is a pseudogene. This CDR3 contains 17 residues. CDR3 in amino acids: CASSKGKKGDTAYEQYF. The CDR3 DNA reads TGTGCCAGCAGCAAAGGGAAAAAGGGAGACACAGCCTACGAGCAGTACTTC.

The gene calls are TRBV5-1 and TRBJ2-7; TRBD2 agrees at 10 bases. Germline V gene sequence: CDR1 SGHRS, CDR2 YFSETQ. With 7 bases clipped from V and 2 bases from J, the junction kept 15 bases outside the gene matches. This CDR3 spans 17 amino acids. The CDR3 here is CASEGVRGLALTYEQYV. The CDR3 bases are TGCGCCAGCGAGGGGGTTAGGGGACTAGCGCTTACCTACGAGCAGTACGTC.

This chain joins TRBV6-5 and TRBJ2-1, with TRBD1 matching over 11 bases. The CDR3 is 16 amino acids. Per germline, CDR1 MNHEY and CDR2 SVGAGI. Germline trimming cut 0 bases from V and 7 bases from J; bases unmatched to any gene: 5. The CDR3 sequence is CASSYSRTGGPNEQFF. CDR3 bases: TGTGCCAGCAGTTACTCGAGGACAGGGGGCCCAAATGAGCAGTTCTTC.